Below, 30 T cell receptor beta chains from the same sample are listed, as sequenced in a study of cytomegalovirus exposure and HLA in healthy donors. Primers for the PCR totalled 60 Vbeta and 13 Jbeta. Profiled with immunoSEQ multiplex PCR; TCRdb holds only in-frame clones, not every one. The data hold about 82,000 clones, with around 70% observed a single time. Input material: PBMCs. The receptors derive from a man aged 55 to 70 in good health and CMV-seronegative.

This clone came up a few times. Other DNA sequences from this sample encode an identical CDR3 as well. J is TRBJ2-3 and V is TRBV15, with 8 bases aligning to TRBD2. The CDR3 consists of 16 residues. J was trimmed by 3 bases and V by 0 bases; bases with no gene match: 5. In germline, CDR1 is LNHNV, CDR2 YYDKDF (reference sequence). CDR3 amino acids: CATSRESGSGTDTQYF. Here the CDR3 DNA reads TGTGCCACCAGCAGAGAAAGCGGGAGCGGGACAGATACGCAGTATTTT.

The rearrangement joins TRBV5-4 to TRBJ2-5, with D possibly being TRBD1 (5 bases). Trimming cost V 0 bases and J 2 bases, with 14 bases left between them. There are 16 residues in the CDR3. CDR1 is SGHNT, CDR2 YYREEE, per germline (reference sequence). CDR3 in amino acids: CASSLESRADQETQYF. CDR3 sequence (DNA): TGTGCCAGCAGCTTGGAGAGCAGGGCCGATCAAGAGACCCAGTACTTC.

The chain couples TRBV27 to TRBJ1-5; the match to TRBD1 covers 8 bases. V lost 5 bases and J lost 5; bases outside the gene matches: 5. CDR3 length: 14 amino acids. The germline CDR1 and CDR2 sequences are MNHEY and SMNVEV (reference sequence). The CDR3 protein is CASSVGQGHQPQHF. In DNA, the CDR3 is TGTGCCAGCAGTGTCGGACAGGGCCATCAGCCCCAGCATTTT.

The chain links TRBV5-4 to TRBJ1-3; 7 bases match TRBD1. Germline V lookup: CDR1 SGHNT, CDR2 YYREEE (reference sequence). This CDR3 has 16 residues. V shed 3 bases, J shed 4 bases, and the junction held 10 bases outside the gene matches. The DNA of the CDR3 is TGTGCCAGCAGCTACAGCAGACAGGGTCGAGGAAACACCATATATTTT. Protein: CASSYSRQGRGNTIYF.

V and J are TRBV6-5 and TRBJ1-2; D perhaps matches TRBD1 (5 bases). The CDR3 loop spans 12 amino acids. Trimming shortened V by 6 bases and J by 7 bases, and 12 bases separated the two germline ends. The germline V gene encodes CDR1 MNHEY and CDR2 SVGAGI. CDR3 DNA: TGTGCCAGCAGCATGGGGCCCCGTGGCTACACCTTC. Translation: CASSMGPRGYTF.

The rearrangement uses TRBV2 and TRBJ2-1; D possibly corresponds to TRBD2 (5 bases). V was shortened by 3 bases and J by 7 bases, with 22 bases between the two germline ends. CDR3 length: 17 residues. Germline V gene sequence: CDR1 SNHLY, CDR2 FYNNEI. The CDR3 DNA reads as TGTGCCAGCAGTGACCCACTAGAATCCTTAAGTGTGAATGAGCAGTTCTTC. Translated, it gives CASSDPLESLSVNEQFF.

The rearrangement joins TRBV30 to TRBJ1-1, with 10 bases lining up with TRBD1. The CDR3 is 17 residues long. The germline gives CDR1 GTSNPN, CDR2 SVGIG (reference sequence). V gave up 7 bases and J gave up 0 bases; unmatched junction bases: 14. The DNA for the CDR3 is TGTGCCTCAACGGCCGGGACAGGGGAATTGATGAACACTGAAGCTTTCTTT. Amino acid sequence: CASTAGTGELMNTEAFF.

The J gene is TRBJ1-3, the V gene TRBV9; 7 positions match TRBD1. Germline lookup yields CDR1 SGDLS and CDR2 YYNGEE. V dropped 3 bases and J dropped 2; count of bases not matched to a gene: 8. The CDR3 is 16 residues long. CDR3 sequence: CASSGGTADTGNTIYF. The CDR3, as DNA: TGTGCCAGCAGCGGCGGGACAGCAGATACTGGAAACACCATATATTTT. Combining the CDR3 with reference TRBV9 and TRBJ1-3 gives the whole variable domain DSGVTQTPKHLITATGQRVTLRCSPRSGDLSVYWYQQSLDQGLQFLIQYYNGEERAKGNILERFSAQQFPDLHSELNLSSLELGDSALYFCASSGGTADTGNTIYFGEGSWLTVV.

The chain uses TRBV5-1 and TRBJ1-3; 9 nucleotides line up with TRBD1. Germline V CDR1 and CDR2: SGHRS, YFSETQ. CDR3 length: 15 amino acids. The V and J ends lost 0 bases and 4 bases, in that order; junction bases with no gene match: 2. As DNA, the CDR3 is TGCGCCAGCAGCTTGGTGACAGGGGGGGGAAACACCATATATTTT. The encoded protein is CASSLVTGGGNTIYF.

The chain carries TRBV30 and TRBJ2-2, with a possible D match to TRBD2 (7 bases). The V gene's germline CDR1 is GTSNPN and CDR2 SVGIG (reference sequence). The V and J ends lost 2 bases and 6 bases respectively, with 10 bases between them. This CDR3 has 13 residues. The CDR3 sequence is CAWSRGGPGELFF. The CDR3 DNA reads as TGTGCCTGGAGTAGGGGGGGGCCCGGGGAGCTGTTTTTT.

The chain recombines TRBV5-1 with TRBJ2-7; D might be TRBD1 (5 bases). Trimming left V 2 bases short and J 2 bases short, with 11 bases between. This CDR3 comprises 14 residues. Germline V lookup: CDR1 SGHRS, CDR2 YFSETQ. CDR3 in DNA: TGCGCCAGCAGCTTACGACAGAATACCTACGAGCAGTACTTC. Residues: CASSLRQNTYEQYF.

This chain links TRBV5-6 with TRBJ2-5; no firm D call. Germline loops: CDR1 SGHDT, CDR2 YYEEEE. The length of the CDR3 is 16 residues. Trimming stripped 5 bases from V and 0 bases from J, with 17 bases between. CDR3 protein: CASRLWLVQDQETQYF. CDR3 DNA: TGTGCCAGCAGACTGTGGCTGGTCCAGGACCAAGAGACCCAGTACTTC.

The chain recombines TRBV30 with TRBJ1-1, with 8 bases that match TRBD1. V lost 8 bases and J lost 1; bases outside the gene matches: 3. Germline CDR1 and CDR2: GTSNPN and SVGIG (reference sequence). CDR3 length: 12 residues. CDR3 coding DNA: TGTGCCCAGGGACAGGAGAACACTGAAGCTTTCTTT. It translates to CAQGQENTEAFF.

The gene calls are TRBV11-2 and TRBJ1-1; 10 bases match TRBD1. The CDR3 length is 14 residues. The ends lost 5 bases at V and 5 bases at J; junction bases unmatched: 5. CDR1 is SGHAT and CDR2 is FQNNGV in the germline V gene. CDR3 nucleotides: TGTGCCAGCAGCCCTGGGACAGGGGTGACTGAAGCTTTCTTT. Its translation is CASSPGTGVTEAFF.

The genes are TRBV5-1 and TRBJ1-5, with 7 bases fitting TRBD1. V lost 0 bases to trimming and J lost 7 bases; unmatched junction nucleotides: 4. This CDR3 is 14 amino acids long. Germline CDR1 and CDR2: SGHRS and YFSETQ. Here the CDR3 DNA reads TGCGCCAGCAGCTTGGAGGGGGCAGGGCAGCCCCAGCATTTT. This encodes CASSLEGAGQPQHF.

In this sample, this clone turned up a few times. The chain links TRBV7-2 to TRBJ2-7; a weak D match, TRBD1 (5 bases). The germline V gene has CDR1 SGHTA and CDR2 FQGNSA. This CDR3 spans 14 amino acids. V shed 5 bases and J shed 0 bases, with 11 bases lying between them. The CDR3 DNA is TGTGCCAGCAGCACCCGACAGTCCTCCTACGAGCAGTACTTC. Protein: CASSTRQSSYEQYF. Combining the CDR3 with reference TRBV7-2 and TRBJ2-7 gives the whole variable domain GAGVSQSPSNKVTEKGKDVELRCDPISGHTALYWYRQSLGQGLEFLIYFQGNSAPDKSGLPSDRFSAERTGGSVSTLTIQRTQQEDSAVYLCASSTRQSSYEQYFGPGTRLTVT.

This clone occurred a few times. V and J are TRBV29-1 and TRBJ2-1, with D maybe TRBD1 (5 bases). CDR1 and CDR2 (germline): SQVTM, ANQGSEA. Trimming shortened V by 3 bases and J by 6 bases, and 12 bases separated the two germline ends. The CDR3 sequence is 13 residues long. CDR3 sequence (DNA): TGCAGCGTTGACCAGGGTCTGATCAATGAGCAGTTCTTC. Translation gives CSVDQGLINEQFF.

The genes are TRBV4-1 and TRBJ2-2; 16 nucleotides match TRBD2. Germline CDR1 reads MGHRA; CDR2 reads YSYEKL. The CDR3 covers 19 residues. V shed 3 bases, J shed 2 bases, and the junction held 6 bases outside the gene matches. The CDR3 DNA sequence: TGCGCCAGCAGCCAGGGACTAGCGGGGGGGCCCCCAAACACCGGGGAGCTGTTTTTT. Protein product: CASSQGLAGGPPNTGELFF.

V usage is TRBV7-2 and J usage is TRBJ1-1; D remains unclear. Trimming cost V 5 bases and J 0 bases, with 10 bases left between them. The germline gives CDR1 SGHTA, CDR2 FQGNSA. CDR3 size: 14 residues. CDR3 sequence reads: CASSPVALNTEAFF. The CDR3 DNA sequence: TGTGCCAGCAGCCCCGTGGCCTTGAACACTGAAGCTTTCTTT. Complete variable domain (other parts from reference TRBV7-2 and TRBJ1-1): GAGVSQSPSNKVTEKGKDVELRCDPISGHTALYWYRQSLGQGLEFLIYFQGNSAPDKSGLPSDRFSAERTGGSVSTLTIQRTQQEDSAVYLCASSPVALNTEAFFGQGTRLTVV.

CDR3 nucleotides: TGTGCCAGCAGTATGGGAGGGCCTGCCAATGAGCAGTTCTTC. It yields the protein CASSMGGPANEQFF. This chain uses TRBV6-4 with TRBJ2-1, with 7 bases that match TRBD2. This CDR3 comprises 14 residues. In germline, CDR1 is MRHNA, CDR2 SNTAGT. V trimming: 5 bases; J trimming: 6 bases; junction bases outside the gene matches: 7.

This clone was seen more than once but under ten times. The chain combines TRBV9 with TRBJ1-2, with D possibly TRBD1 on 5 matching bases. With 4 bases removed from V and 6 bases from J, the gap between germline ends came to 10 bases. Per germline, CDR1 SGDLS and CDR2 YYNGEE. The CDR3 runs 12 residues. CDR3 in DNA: TGTGCCAGCAGCAGCAGGGTACATGGCTACACCTTC. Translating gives CASSSRVHGYTF.

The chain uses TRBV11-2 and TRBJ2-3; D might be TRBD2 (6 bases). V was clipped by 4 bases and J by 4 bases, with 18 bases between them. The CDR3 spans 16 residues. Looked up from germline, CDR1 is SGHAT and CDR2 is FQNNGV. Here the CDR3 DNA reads TGTGCCAGCAGCTCCCCCGGGTCGGGGGTCCCAGATACGCAGTATTTT. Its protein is CASSSPGSGVPDTQYF.

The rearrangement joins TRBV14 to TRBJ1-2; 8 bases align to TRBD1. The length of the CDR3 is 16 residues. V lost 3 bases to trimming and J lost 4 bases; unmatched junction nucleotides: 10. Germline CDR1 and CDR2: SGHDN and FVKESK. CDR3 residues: CASSQRQGSDPYGYTF. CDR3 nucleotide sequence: TGTGCCAGCAGCCAGAGACAGGGGTCCGACCCCTATGGCTACACCTTC.

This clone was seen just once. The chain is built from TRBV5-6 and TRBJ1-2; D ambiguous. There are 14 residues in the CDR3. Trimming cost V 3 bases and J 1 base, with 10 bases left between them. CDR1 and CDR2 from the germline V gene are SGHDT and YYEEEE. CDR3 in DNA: TGTGCCAGCAGCTACGTAGGCGGTAACTATGGCTACACCTTC. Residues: CASSYVGGNYGYTF.

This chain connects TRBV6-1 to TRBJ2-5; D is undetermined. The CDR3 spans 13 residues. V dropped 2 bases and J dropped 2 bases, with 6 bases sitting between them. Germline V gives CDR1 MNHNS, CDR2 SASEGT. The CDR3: CASSESQQETQYF. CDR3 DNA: TGTGCCAGCAGTGAATCACAGCAAGAGACCCAGTACTTC.

The CDR3 bases are TGTGCCAGTAGTATCGTCCTGTTGTCGGGCGGGATCTACAATGAGCAGTTCTTC. This sequence encodes CASSIVLLSGGIYNEQFF. The chain uses TRBV19 and TRBJ2-1; tentatively, D is TRBD2 (6 bases). Germline lookup yields CDR1 LNHDA and CDR2 SQIVND (reference sequence). CDR3 size: 18 residues. V was cut by 3 bases and J by 3 bases, with 21 bases left in between.

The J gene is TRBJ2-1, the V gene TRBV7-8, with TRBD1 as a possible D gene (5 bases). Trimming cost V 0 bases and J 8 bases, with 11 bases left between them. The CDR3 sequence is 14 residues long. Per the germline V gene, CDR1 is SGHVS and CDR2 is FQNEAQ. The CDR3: CASSLAVTRDEQFF. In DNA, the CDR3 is TGTGCCAGCAGCTTAGCGGTCACCAGGGATGAGCAGTTCTTC.

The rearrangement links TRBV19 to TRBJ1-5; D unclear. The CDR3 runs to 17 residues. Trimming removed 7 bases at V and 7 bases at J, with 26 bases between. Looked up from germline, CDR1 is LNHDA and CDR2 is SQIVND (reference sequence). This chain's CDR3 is CASTRDGDWEGGQPQHF. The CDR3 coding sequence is TGTGCCAGTACCCGTGATGGGGATTGGGAGGGAGGGCAGCCCCAGCATTTT.

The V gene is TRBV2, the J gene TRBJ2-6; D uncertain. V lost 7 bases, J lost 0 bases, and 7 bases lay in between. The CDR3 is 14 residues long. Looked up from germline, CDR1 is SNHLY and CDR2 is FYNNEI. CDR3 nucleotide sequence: TGTGCCAGCACCGGTTTCTCTGGGGCCAACGTCCTGACTTTC. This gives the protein CASTGFSGANVLTF.

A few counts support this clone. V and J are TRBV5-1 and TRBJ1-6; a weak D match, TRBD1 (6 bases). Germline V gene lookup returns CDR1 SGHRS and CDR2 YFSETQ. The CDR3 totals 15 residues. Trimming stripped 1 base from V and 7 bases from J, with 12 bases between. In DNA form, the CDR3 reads TGCGCCAGCAGCTTGAACAGGGTTAGCAATTCACCCCTCCACTTT. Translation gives CASSLNRVSNSPLHF. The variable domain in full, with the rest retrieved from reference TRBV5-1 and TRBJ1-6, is KAGVTQTPRYLIKTRGQQVTLSCSPISGHRSVSWYQQTPGQGLQFLFEYFSETQRNKGNFPGRFSGRQFSNSRSEMNVSTLELGDSALYLCASSLNRVSNSPLHFGNGTRLTVT.